This T cell receptor beta chain was captured by sequencing in a study of read filtering for tumor transcriptome and immune sequencing. Study outcomes and limitations: Dropping single-read clonotypes raised IR-seq and RNA-seq shared-clonotype correlation. In IR-seq, single-read clonotypes were roughly 80% of clonotypes but approximately 3.2% of reads.

Germline V CDR1 and CDR2: MGHDK, SYGVNS. This CDR3 spans 15 amino acids. V was pared by 1 base and J by 6 bases, with 4 bases of the junction left unmatched. This clonotype was recorded a few times. Its antigen remains unidentified. From 300 to 400 ng of RNA, a library with molecular barcoded alpha/delta and beta/gamma adaptors was made. TCRdb itself ran the reads through MiXCR, one entry per CDR3 protein. The table has around 130,000 distinct CDR3 sequences, 13% seen once. The chain combines TRBV25-1 with TRBJ2-2, with 8 nucleotides matching TRBD2. This sequence originates from a donor at least 40 years old with multiple myeloma. The specimen was a population of CD138-negative cells sorted from bone marrow. This CDR3 is CASSESIAGSGELFF. The CDR3 region has the DNA TGTGCCAGCAGTGAATCGATAGCGGGGTCCGGGGAGCTGTTTTTT.